The clone carrying this T cell receptor (beta chain) was detected many times. Samples came from axillary lymph nodes draining the breast cancer. TCRdb re-called the multiplex PCR reads through MiXCR, storing one row per CDR3 protein. The data contain about 89,000 distinct CDR3 sequences, approximately 29% of them singletons. This sample is drawn from a study of breast tumors, draining lymph nodes, adjacent tissues. The CDR3 consists of 12 residues. Per germline, CDR1 SGHTA and CDR2 FQGTGA. The V end was cut by 4 bases, the J end by 6 bases, with 8 bases between. This clonotype was sampled from a female donor with breast cancer. Some clones in this sample may be carry-over from other donors' samples. The chain has TRBV7-3 and TRBJ2-3; D may correspond to TRBD1 or TRBD2 (5 bases each). Input material: axillary lymph node tissue. The CDR3 protein is CASSSGTDTQYF. CDR3 DNA: TGTGCCAGCAGCTCAGGGACGGATACGCAGTATTTT.